Shown below are 16 T cell receptor beta chains from a single sample sequenced in a study of blood T cell repertoires in COVID-19. Sequenced by immunoSEQ multiplex PCR; TCRdb stores in-frame clones only, minus some. The profile covers some 270,000 clones, with 75% to 90% appearing a single time and roughly 4% taken by the ten largest. Sequencing was performed on PBMCs or T cells enriched from blood (not recorded which). The receptors were gathered from a woman in her 30s who had recovered from COVID-19.

This chain connects TRBV5-1 to TRBJ2-7; TRBD2 aligns across 12 bases. The ends lost 0 bases at V and 2 bases at J; junction bases unmatched: 9. Germline values: CDR1 SGHRS, CDR2 YFSETQ. The CDR3 contains 18 residues. Here the CDR3 reads CASSLEASGGAWPYEQYF. The CDR3 DNA follows: TGCGCCAGCAGCTTGGAGGCTAGCGGGGGGGCCTGGCCCTACGAGCAGTACTTC.

The V and J genes are TRBV5-1 and TRBJ2-7, with 9 bases matching TRBD1. The length of the CDR3 is 16 residues. Trimming took 5 bases from V and 4 from J; bases not matched to a gene: 13. CDR1 and CDR2 (germline): SGHRS, YFSETQ. The CDR3: CASRNERTGVVYEQYF. The CDR3 bases are TGCGCCAGCAGAAATGAACGGACAGGGGTCGTTTACGAGCAGTACTTC.

The V call is TRBV5-4, the J call TRBJ2-3; 7 positions agree with TRBD2. The V segment lost 1 base and the J segment 0 bases; nucleotides outside the gene matches: 8. This CDR3 has 17 residues. Germline assignment: CDR1 SGHNT and CDR2 YYREEE (reference sequence). CDR3 nucleotide sequence: TGTGCCAGCAGCTTGTACAGCGGGATAACTAGCACAGATACGCAGTATTTT. The encoded protein is CASSLYSGITSTDTQYF.

The chain couples TRBV6-6 to TRBJ2-7; D possibly corresponds to TRBD1 (5 bases). The V end was cut by 0 bases, the J end by 3 bases, with 15 bases between. The CDR3 runs to 16 residues. Germline V CDR1 and CDR2: MNHNY, SVGAGI (reference sequence). CDR3 DNA sequence: TGTGCCAGCAGTTACTCTCAAGGGCAGGGTCTCTACGAGCAGTACTTC. Translation: CASSYSQGQGLYEQYF.

Turning to this clone: Other nucleotide sequences in the sample specify the same CDR3. The chain links TRBV7-6 to TRBJ1-5, with a possible D match to TRBD1 (6 bases). The V gene lost 1 base and the J gene lost 2 bases, with 6 bases spanning the gap. The germline V gene encodes CDR1 SGHVS and CDR2 FNYEAQ. This CDR3 spans 14 amino acids. The CDR3 loop is CASSLGQGNQPQHF. The CDR3 coding sequence is TGTGCCAGCAGCTTAGGACAGGGCAATCAGCCCCAGCATTTT.

V gene TRBV28 combines with J gene TRBJ2-7; 12 bases align to TRBD2. Germline trimming cut 10 bases from V and 2 bases from J; bases unmatched to any gene: 6. The length of the CDR3 is 14 residues. Germline V gives CDR1 MDHEN, CDR2 SYDVKM. The CDR3 loop is CAIETSGSAYEQYF. Here the CDR3 DNA reads TGTGCCATTGAGACTAGCGGGAGCGCCTACGAGCAGTACTTC.

This chain joins TRBV15 and TRBJ2-7; weak D call: TRBD1 (5 bases). Germline CDR1 is LNHNV and CDR2 is YYDKDF (reference sequence). There are 14 residues in the CDR3. V was pared by 3 bases and J by 3 bases, with 12 bases between. The CDR3 DNA reads as TGTGCCACCAGCAGGACAGTAGGAGACTACGAGCAGTACTTC. This codes for CATSRTVGDYEQYF.

This clone was recorded once. J is TRBJ2-4 and V is TRBV28; D may be TRBD2 (6 bases). The CDR3 loop spans 11 amino acids. Per germline, CDR1 MDHEN and CDR2 SYDVKM. The V end lost 6 bases, the J end lost 12 bases, and 12 bases lay between the germline ends. The CDR3 reads CASRAGSPQYF. DNA of the CDR3: TGTGCCAGCAGGGCGGGGTCCCCTCAGTACTTC.

The gene calls are TRBV6-1 and TRBJ2-5; D not certain. The CDR3 runs 13 residues. Trimming left V 3 bases short and J 6 bases short, with 11 bases between. The V gene's germline CDR1 is MNHNS and CDR2 SASEGT. DNA of the CDR3: TGTGCCAGCAGTGACACTGCGAGAAAGACCCAGTACTTC. As protein: CASSDTARKTQYF.

A few counts support this clone. The chain joins TRBV4-2 to TRBJ2-1, with a weak D call TRBD2 (5 bases). The CDR3 contains 16 residues. Trimming stripped 5 bases from V and 7 bases from J, with 21 bases between. Germline CDR1 and CDR2: LGHNA and YNFKEQ. The CDR3 DNA reads as TGTGCCAGCAGCAATCTTCGTGGGGAGAGTGGGAATGAGCAGTTCTTC. Its translation is CASSNLRGESGNEQFF.

The chain employs TRBV28 and TRBJ1-4, with 9 nucleotides matching TRBD1. The CDR3 extends over 17 amino acids. CDR1 is MDHEN and CDR2 is SYDVKM in the germline V gene. The trim removed 6 bases at V and 5 bases at J, leaving 13 bases unmatched. CDR3 bases: TGTGCCAGCAGCCAAGGGACAGGGCTATACATAAATGAAAAACTGTTTTTT. Translating it yields CASSQGTGLYINEKLFF.

The chain uses TRBV30 and TRBJ2-2; D is possibly TRBD1 (6 bases). The CDR3 extends over 15 amino acids. From germline, CDR1 is GTSNPN and CDR2 SVGIG (reference sequence). The V and J ends lost 0 bases and 6 bases respectively, with 14 bases between them. For the CDR3, the DNA is TGTGCCTGGAGTGTACCCAGGGGATTCGCCGGGGAGCTGTTTTTT. Translated: CAWSVPRGFAGELFF.

V usage is TRBV11-2 and J usage is TRBJ2-1; 11 bases fit TRBD2. V trimming: 0 bases; J trimming: 8 bases; junction bases outside the gene matches: 6. Per the germline V gene, CDR1 is SGHAT and CDR2 is FQNNGV. This CDR3 comprises 16 residues. DNA of the CDR3: TGTGCCAGCAGCTTAGAGCCTACTAGCGGGAGCGATGAGCAGTTCTTC. This encodes CASSLEPTSGSDEQFF. Based on the CDR3 plus reference TRBV11-2 and TRBJ2-1, the full variable domain is EAGVAQSPRYKIIEKRQSVAFWCNPISGHATLYWYQQILGQGPKLLIQFQNNGVVDDSQLPKDRFSAERLKGVDSTLKIQPAKLEDSAVYLCASSLEPTSGSDEQFFGPGTRLTVL.

As DNA, the CDR3 is TGTGCCAGCAGCACTACGCAGGGGGTAAATGAAAAACTGTTTTTT. This sequence encodes CASSTTQGVNEKLFF. V and J are TRBV28 and TRBJ1-4; 7 bases line up with TRBD1. Germline V lookup: CDR1 MDHEN, CDR2 SYDVKM. The CDR3 extends over 15 amino acids. V was clipped by 6 bases and J by 5 bases; unmatched bases: 9.

The chain recombines TRBV5-6 with TRBJ1-6; a possible D gene is TRBD1 (6 bases). CDR1 SGHDT and CDR2 YYEEEE come from the germline V gene. V was trimmed by 4 bases and J by 8 bases, leaving 19 bases between them. CDR3 length: 16 amino acids. CDR3 sequence reads: CASSPLRAGEYSPLHF. The CDR3 nucleotides are TGTGCCAGCAGCCCCCTACGGGCAGGGGAGTATTCACCCCTCCACTTT.

The rearrangement uses TRBV20-1 and TRBJ1-2, with 7 bases that match TRBD1. Germline CDR1 DFQATT, CDR2 SNEGSKA (reference sequence). The CDR3 sequence is 16 residues long. Trimming took 3 bases from V and 0 from J; bases not matched to a gene: 10. Here the CDR3 reads CSASGGGRIANYGYTF. The DNA of the CDR3 is TGCAGTGCTAGTGGAGGGGGCCGTATAGCTAACTATGGCTACACCTTC.